The T cell receptor (beta chain) under discussion was sequenced for a study of T cell responses to AZD1222 COVID-19 vaccine. The germline CDR1 and CDR2 sequences are MNHEY and SVGAGI. The CDR3 contains 15 residues. The V end was cut by 2 bases, the J end by 3 bases, with 10 bases between. Libraries were prepared by immunoSEQ multiplex PCR; TCRdb keeps only in-frame clonotypes and omits some of them. Here the sample spans fewer than 90,000 clones, 86% being singletons. As for this clone: Antigen specificity is unknown.

Overall study findings and caveats: It should be noted that donors were predominantly white British and more often female, and clonal diversity was possibly underestimated. Of spike-specific TCRs, nearly half reportedly target regions left unmutated in variants.

Sequencing was performed on peripheral blood, taken 28 days after the second AZD1222 dose. The genes are TRBV6-5 and TRBJ1-4; a weak D match, TRBD1 (5 bases). The origin of this receptor is an adult who received the AZD1222 COVID-19 vaccine. The DNA of the CDR3 is TGTGCCAGCAGTTACACGGCAGGGCCTAATGAAAAACTGTTTTTT. Translation gives CASSYTAGPNEKLFF.